Shown below are 29 T cell receptor beta chains from a single sample sequenced in a study of T cell changes during pregnancy in multiple sclerosis. Repertoires were generated with immunoSEQ multiplex PCR, while TCRdb's copy carries only in-frame clones and drops some. The repertoire holds 40,000 or so clones, with 75% to 95% as singletons. Sequenced here: CD8+ T cells from peripheral blood mononuclear cells, sampled after pregnancy. These receptors all come from a female donor with multiple sclerosis, enrolled in a pregnancy study.

The V gene is TRBV28, the J gene TRBJ1-1, with D possibly TRBD1 on 5 matching bases. Trimming took 2 bases from V and 2 from J, leaving 12 bases between them. The CDR3 length is 15 residues. The germline gives CDR1 MDHEN, CDR2 SYDVKM. The CDR3 protein is CASSLLDRINTEAFF. CDR3 nucleotide sequence: TGTGCCAGCAGTTTACTAGACAGAATTAACACTGAAGCTTTCTTT.

This chain links TRBV18 with TRBJ2-7; D ambiguous. The CDR3 spans 13 residues. Germline CDR1 is KGHSH and CDR2 is LQKENI. Trimming removed 2 bases from V and 5 bases from J, with 10 bases in between. CDR3 loop: CASSPWLDDEQYF. The DNA for the CDR3 is TGTGCCAGCTCACCATGGCTAGATGACGAGCAGTACTTC.

The chain is built from TRBV30 and TRBJ1-4; D uncertain. The germline V and J ends were trimmed by 4 bases and 0 bases, with 18 bases remaining between them. CDR1 is GTSNPN, CDR2 SVGIG, per germline (reference sequence). CDR3 size: 17 residues. The CDR3 loop reads CAWTRSEGLPTNEKLFF. The CDR3 DNA sequence: TGTGCCTGGACGAGGTCTGAAGGTCTTCCAACTAATGAAAAACTGTTTTTT.

This chain links TRBV28 with TRBJ2-1; possibly TRBD2 for D (6 bases). Trimming stripped 4 bases from V and 3 bases from J, with 10 bases between. The CDR3 runs 14 residues. Germline V CDR1 and CDR2: MDHEN, SYDVKM. Here the CDR3 DNA reads TGTGCCAGCAGTTCAGGACTAAACTACAATGAGCAGTTCTTC. This gives the protein CASSSGLNYNEQFF.

This chain connects TRBV27 to TRBJ1-2; 8 nucleotides agree with TRBD1. The CDR3 consists of 15 residues. The germline gives CDR1 MNHEY, CDR2 SMNVEV (reference sequence). The V and J ends lost 5 bases and 4 bases, in that order; junction bases with no gene match: 9. The CDR3 bases are TGTGCCAGCAGTCACCGGACAGGGTCTTTCTATGGCTACACCTTC. As protein: CASSHRTGSFYGYTF.

This chain connects TRBV4-1 to TRBJ2-1; the D gene is possibly TRBD2 (6 bases). This CDR3 is 17 amino acids long. CDR1 and CDR2 from the germline V gene are MGHRA and YSYEKL. V was cut by 1 base and J by 0 bases, with 13 bases left in between. The CDR3 spells CASSQGFRGSSYNEQFF. DNA of the CDR3: TGCGCCAGCAGCCAAGGGTTTCGGGGGAGCTCCTACAATGAGCAGTTCTTC.

This rearrangement joins TRBV6-5 to TRBJ2-7, with D uncertain. Germline CDR1 and CDR2: MNHEY and SVGAGI. The CDR3 has 15 residues. Trimming pared 2 bases from V and 3 bases from J, leaving 14 bases between. CDR3 sequence reads: CASSYKRQRLYEQYF. The CDR3 coding sequence is TGTGCCAGCAGTTACAAGAGGCAGAGACTCTACGAGCAGTACTTC.

Of note for this clone: A junction end diverges from the germline sequence, so it may reflect a read error. The V gene is TRBV4-1, the J gene TRBJ2-7, with 11 bases fitting TRBD2. Germline V gene data show CDR1 as MGHRA and CDR2 as YSYEKL. The CDR3 extends over 13 amino acids. For the CDR3, the DNA is TGCGCCAGCAGCCCGTCCCCGGGACTAGCGGTTTGGTTC. Translated, it gives CASSPSPGLAVWF.

J is TRBJ2-3 and V is TRBV4-2, with D possibly matching TRBD2 (5 bases). Trimming took 0 bases from V and 2 from J, leaving 12 bases between them. The CDR3 spans 16 residues. The germline gives CDR1 LGHNA, CDR2 YNFKEQ. In DNA form, the CDR3 reads TGTGCCAGCAGCCAAGATCAACTAGTTCCCACAGATACGCAGTATTTT. It encodes CASSQDQLVPTDTQYF.

A note on this clone: The junction shows a germline mismatch at one end, possibly a read error. CDR3 in DNA: TGTGCCAGCAGCTTAGCTCTTCGCCTGATGGTGGGCACTGAGGCTTTCTTT. Amino acid sequence: CASSLALRLMVGTEAFF. This rearrangement joins TRBV7-9 to TRBJ1-1, with D unresolved. CDR1 is SEHNR, CDR2 FQNEAQ, per germline (reference sequence). The CDR3 is 17 amino acids.

Written as DNA, the CDR3 is TGTGCTAGTGGTTTCACCCTCGGGACTAGCGGGAGGGATGAGATCGGGTACAATGAGCAGTTCTTC. Translated, it gives CASGFTLGTSGRDEIGYNEQFF. The V gene is TRBV12-5, the J gene TRBJ2-1; 16 bases are a match to TRBD2. The ends lost 3 bases at V and 4 bases at J; junction bases unmatched: 18. CDR3 length: 22 amino acids. Germline CDR1 LGHNT, CDR2 FRNRAP.

The chain combines TRBV7-9 with TRBJ1-4; no clear D. Germline lookup yields CDR1 SEHNR and CDR2 FQNEAQ (reference sequence). The CDR3 is 15 residues long. V dropped 5 bases and J dropped 8 bases, with 18 bases sitting between them. CDR3 DNA: TGTGCCAGCAGCCAACCAGGAGGGCTCGGCGAAAAACTGTTTTTT. This sequence encodes CASSQPGGLGEKLFF.

The chain couples TRBV7-9 to TRBJ2-3, with 14 bases lining up with TRBD2. The germline V gene encodes CDR1 SEHNR and CDR2 FQNEAQ (reference sequence). The CDR3 runs to 19 residues. J lost 0 bases, V lost 5 bases, and 10 bases had no gene match. The CDR3 nucleotides read TGTGCCAGCAGCCCCGGGACTAGCGGGAGCTCTTCTAGCACAGATACGCAGTATTTT. Translation: CASSPGTSGSSSSTDTQYF.

The rearrangement links TRBV5-5 to TRBJ2-7, with TRBD2 matching 7 bases. Germline trimming cut 2 bases from V and 1 base from J; bases unmatched to any gene: 6. Germline CDR1 reads SGHKS; CDR2 reads YYEKEE (reference sequence). The CDR3 loop spans 15 amino acids. The chain's CDR3 is CASSFRAGMSYEQYF. CDR3 DNA: TGTGCCAGCAGCTTCCGAGCGGGGATGTCCTACGAGCAGTACTTC.

J is TRBJ2-3 and V is TRBV9; TRBD2 matches 8 bases. The V gene end was trimmed by 0 bases and the J gene end by 3 bases; junction bases not matched to a gene: 9. CDR1 is SGDLS, CDR2 YYNGEE, per germline. This CDR3 is 17 amino acids long. The CDR3 sequence is CASSVEGTSGTTDTQYF. CDR3 coding DNA: TGTGCCAGCAGCGTAGAGGGCACTAGCGGAACAACAGATACGCAGTATTTT.

The count of this clone is one. The chain couples TRBV6-6 to TRBJ2-7; 8 nucleotides match TRBD2. Germline V gene lookup returns CDR1 MNHNY and CDR2 SVGAGI (reference sequence). Unmatched junction bases numbered 10, after V lost 10 bases and J lost 5 bases. The length of the CDR3 is 13 residues. In DNA form, the CDR3 reads TGTGCCACCAGCGGGAGTGGGCCCCACGAGCAGTACTTC. It specifies CATSGSGPHEQYF.

This chain joins TRBV9 and TRBJ1-5; 10 bases agree with TRBD1. Germline CDR1 reads SGDLS; CDR2 reads YYNGEE. The CDR3 length is 21 residues. V dropped 4 bases and J dropped 4; count of bases not matched to a gene: 23. DNA of the CDR3: TGTGCCAGCAGCCGTACCCCCCCTCCGGGACAGGGGTCGGCAGCAAATCAGCCCCAGCATTTT. This encodes CASSRTPPPGQGSAANQPQHF.

The chain carries TRBV28 and TRBJ2-2; D is undetermined. CDR1 is MDHEN and CDR2 is SYDVKM in the germline V gene. V lost 4 bases and J 7 bases, leaving 10 bases between the germline ends. The CDR3 runs to 13 residues. Written as DNA, the CDR3 is TGTGCCAGCAGTTCCAAACCCTACGGGGAGCTGTTTTTT. Translation gives CASSSKPYGELFF.

The gene calls are TRBV13 and TRBJ2-3, with a tentative D call TRBD1 (6 bases). The V gene lost 5 bases and the J gene lost 3 bases, with 15 bases spanning the gap. Germline CDR1 and CDR2: PRHDT and FYEKMQ (reference sequence). The CDR3 has 15 amino acids. CDR3 coding DNA: TGTGCCAGCAGCCCAAAACGGACAGTGACAGATACGCAGTATTTT. Protein product: CASSPKRTVTDTQYF.

This chain links TRBV7-6 with TRBJ2-3; D is unresolved. The germline CDR1 and CDR2 sequences are SGHVS and FNYEAQ. CDR3 length: 13 amino acids. V was trimmed by 2 bases and J by 6 bases, leaving 9 bases between them. The CDR3 is CASSLNSRDTQYF. The CDR3 nucleotides read TGTGCCAGCAGCTTAAATAGCCGGGATACGCAGTATTTT.

The V gene is TRBV2, the J gene TRBJ2-5; D is perhaps TRBD2 (7 bases). In germline, CDR1 is SNHLY, CDR2 FYNNEI. V was clipped by 6 bases and J by 4 bases, with 12 bases between them. CDR3 length: 13 amino acids. CDR3 DNA: TGTGCCAGCAGCGGCGGGGGCCGAGAGACCCAGTACTTC. It specifies CASSGGGRETQYF.

This sequence joins TRBV5-1 and TRBJ2-7; D is undetermined. The CDR3 is 14 residues long. The V and J ends lost 0 bases and 2 bases respectively, with 9 bases between them. Germline lookup yields CDR1 SGHRS and CDR2 YFSETQ. CDR3 protein: CASSLGDTTYEQYF. The CDR3 region has the DNA TGCGCCAGCAGCTTGGGAGACACAACCTACGAGCAGTACTTC.

The chain uses TRBV27 and TRBJ1-5; 8 bases are shared with TRBD1. The V gene's germline CDR1 is MNHEY and CDR2 SMNVEV (reference sequence). V lost 4 bases, J lost 7 bases, and 6 bases stayed unmatched. The CDR3 is made up of 14 amino acids. This CDR3 is CASSYQGADQPQHF. The CDR3 DNA reads as TGTGCCAGCAGTTACCAGGGGGCAGACCAGCCCCAGCATTTT.

The chain has TRBV2 and TRBJ2-2; 8 nucleotides line up with TRBD1. Germline CDR1 and CDR2: SNHLY and FYNNEI. This CDR3 is built from 15 residues. The J segment lost 5 bases and the V segment lost 0 bases, leaving 2 bases of the junction unmatched. The CDR3 DNA sequence: TGTGCCAGCAGTGAAGCGACAGGGGAGACCGGGGAGCTGTTTTTT. Protein sequence: CASSEATGETGELFF. Filled out from reference TRBV2 and TRBJ2-2, the complete variable domain reads EPEVTQTPSHQVTQMGQEVILRCVPISNHLYFYWYRQILGQKVEFLVSFYNNEISEKSEIFDDQFSVERPDGSNFTLKIRSTKLEDSAMYFCASSEATGETGELFFGEGSRLTVL.

Here the CDR3 reads CASSGEEGQPQHF. CDR3 DNA: TGTGCCAGCAGTGGTGAGGAGGGTCAGCCCCAGCATTTT. V gene TRBV5-5 combines with J gene TRBJ1-5; unclear D gene. The germline V and J ends were trimmed by 5 bases and 6 bases, with 12 bases remaining between them. Germline-derived CDR1 and CDR2 are SGHKS and YYEKEE (reference sequence). CDR3 length equals 13 residues.

This clone was counted only a few times. This rearrangement joins TRBV28 to TRBJ2-5, with 10 nucleotides matching TRBD1. Germline V gene data show CDR1 as MDHEN and CDR2 as SYDVKM. CDR3 size: 16 residues. V was clipped by 5 bases and J by 5 bases; unmatched bases: 11. The CDR3 loop is CASSPRRQGARETQYF. The CDR3 nucleotides are TGTGCCAGCAGTCCCAGGCGACAGGGGGCTAGGGAGACCCAGTACTTC.

This clone was counted a single time. The chain combines TRBV9 with TRBJ2-5; possibly TRBD1 for D (5 bases). Between the trimmed V and J ends, which lost 3 bases and 4 bases, there was a span of 19 bases. This CDR3 contains 16 residues. Germline V gene lookup returns CDR1 SGDLS and CDR2 YYNGEE. CDR3: CASSAATGLGGETQYF. The CDR3 region has the DNA TGTGCCAGCAGCGCCGCAACAGGATTAGGCGGAGAGACCCAGTACTTC.

The DNA of the CDR3 is TGCGCCAGCAGTGAGGGCAGGGGGCAGTTATCGATCACTGAAGCTTTCTTT. It encodes CASSEGRGQLSITEAFF. The chain couples TRBV10-2 to TRBJ1-1, with 8 bases that match TRBD1. This CDR3 region has 17 residues. V was clipped by 2 bases and J by 4 bases; unmatched bases: 12. Germline CDR1 reads WSHSY; CDR2 reads SAAADI.

The chain uses TRBV15 and TRBJ2-1; TRBD1 matches at 8 bases. Germline values: CDR1 LNHNV, CDR2 YYDKDF (reference sequence). The CDR3 totals 13 residues. V gave up 9 bases and J gave up 8 bases; unmatched junction bases: 9. CDR3 sequence (DNA): TGTGCCACTGCTGACAGGGGTTGGGATGAGCAGTTCTTC. Translation: CATADRGWDEQFF.